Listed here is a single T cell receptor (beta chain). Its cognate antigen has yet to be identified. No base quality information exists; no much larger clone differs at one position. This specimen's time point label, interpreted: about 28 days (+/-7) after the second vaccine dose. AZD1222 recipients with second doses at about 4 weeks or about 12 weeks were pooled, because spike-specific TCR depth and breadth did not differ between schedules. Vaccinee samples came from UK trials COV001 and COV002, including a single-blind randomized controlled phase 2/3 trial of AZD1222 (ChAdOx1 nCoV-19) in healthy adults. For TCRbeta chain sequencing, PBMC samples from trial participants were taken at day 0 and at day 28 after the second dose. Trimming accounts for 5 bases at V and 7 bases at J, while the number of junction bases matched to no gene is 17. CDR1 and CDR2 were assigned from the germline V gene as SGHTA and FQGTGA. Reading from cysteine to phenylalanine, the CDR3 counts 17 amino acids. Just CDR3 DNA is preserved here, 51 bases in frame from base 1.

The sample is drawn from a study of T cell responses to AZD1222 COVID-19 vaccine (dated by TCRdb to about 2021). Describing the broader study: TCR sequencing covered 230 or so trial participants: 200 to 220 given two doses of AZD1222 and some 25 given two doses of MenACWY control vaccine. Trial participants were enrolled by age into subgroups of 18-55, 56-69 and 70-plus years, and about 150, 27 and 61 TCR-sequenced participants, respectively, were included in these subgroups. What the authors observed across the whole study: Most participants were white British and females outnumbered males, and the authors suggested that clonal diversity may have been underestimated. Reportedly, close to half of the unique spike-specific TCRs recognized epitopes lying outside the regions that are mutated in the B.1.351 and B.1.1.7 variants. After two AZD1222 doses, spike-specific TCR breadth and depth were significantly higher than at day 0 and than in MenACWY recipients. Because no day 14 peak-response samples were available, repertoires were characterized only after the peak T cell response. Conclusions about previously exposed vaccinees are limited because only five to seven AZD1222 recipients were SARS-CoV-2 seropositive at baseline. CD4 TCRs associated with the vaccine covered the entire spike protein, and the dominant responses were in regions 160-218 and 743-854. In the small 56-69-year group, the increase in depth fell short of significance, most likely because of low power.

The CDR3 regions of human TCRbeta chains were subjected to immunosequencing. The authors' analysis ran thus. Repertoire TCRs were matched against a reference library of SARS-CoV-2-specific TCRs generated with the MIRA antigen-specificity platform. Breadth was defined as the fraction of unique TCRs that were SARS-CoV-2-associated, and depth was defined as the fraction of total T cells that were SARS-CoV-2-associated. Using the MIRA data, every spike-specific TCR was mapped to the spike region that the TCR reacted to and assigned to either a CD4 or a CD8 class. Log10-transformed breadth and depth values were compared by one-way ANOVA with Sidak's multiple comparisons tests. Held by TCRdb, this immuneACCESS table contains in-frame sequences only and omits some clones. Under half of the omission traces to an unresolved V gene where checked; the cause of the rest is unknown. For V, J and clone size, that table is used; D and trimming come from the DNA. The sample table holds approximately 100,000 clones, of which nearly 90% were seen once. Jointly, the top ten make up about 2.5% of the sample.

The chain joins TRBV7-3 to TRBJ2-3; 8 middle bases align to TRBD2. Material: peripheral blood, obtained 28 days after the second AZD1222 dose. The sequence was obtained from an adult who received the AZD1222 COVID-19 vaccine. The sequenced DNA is TGTGCCAGCAGCGTATTGACCGGTGGTGCGGGAGGAAATACGCAGTATTTT. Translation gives CASSVLTGGAGGNTQYF.